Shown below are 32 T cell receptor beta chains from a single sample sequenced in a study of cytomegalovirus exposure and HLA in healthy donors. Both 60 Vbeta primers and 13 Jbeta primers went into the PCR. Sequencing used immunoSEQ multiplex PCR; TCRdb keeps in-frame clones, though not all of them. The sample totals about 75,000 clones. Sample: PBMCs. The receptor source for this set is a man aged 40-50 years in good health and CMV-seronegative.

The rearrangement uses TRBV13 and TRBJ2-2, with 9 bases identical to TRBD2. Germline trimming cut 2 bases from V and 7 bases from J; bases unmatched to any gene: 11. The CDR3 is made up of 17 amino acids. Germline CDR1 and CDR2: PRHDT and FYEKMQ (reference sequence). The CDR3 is CASSLRTSAYRDGELFF. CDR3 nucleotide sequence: TGTGCCAGCAGCTTAAGGACTAGCGCCTACCGCGACGGGGAGCTGTTTTTT.

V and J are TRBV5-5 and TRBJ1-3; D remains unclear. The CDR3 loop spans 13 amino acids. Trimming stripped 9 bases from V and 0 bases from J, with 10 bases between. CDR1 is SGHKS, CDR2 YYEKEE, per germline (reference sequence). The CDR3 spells CATSRDSGNTIYF. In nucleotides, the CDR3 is TGTGCCACGAGCCGGGACTCTGGAAACACCATATATTTT.

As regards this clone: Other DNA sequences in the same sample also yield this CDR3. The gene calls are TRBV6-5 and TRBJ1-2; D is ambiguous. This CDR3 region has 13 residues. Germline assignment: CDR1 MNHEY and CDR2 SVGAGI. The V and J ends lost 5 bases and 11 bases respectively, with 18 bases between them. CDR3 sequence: CASSRYLDSGYTF. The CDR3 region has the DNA TGTGCCAGCAGTCGGTACTTAGATAGTGGTTACACCTTC.

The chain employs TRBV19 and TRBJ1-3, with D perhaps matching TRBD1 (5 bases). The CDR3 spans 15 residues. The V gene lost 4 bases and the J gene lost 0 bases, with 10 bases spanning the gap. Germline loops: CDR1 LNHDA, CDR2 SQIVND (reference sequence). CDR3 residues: CASSRQFDSGNTIYF. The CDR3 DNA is TGTGCCAGTAGTAGACAGTTTGACTCTGGAAACACCATATATTTT. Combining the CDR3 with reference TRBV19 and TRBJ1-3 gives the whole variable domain DGGITQSPKYLFRKEGQNVTLSCEQNLNHDAMYWYRQDPGQGLRLIYYSQIVNDFQKGDIAEGYSVSREKKESFPLTVTSAQKNPTAFYLCASSRQFDSGNTIYFGEGSWLTVV.

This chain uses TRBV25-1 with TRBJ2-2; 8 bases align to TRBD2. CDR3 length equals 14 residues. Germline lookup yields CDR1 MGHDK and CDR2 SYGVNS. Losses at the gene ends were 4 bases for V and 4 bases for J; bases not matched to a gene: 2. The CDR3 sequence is CASSAGGGTGELFF. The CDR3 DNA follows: TGTGCCAGCAGTGCCGGGGGGGGCACCGGGGAGCTGTTTTTT.

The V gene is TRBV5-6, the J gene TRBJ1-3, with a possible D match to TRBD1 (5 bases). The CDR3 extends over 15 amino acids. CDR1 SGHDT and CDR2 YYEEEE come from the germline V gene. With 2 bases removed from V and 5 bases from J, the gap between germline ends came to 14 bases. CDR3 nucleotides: TGTGCCAGCAGCTTTAGGAGTGGGGCCCGAAACACCATATATTTT. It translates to CASSFRSGARNTIYF. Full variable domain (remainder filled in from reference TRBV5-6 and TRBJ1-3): DAGVTQSPTHLIKTRGQQVTLRCSPKSGHDTVSWYQQALGQGPQFIFQYYEEEERQRGNFPDRFSGHQFPNYSSELNVNALLLGDSALYLCASSFRSGARNTIYFGEGSWLTVV.

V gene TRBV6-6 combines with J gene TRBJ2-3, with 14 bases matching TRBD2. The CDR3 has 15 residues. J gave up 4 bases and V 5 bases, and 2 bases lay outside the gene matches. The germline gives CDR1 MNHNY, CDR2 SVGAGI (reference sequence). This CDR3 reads CASSATSGGADTQYF. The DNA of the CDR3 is TGTGCCAGCAGTGCGACTAGCGGGGGGGCAGATACGCAGTATTTT.

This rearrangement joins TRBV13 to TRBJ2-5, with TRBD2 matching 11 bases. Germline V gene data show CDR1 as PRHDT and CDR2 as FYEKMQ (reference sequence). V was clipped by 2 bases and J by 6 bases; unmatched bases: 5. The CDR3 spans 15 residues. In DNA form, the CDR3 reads TGTGCCAGCAGCTTATGGGCTAGCGGGGGGAAGACCCAGTACTTC. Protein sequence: CASSLWASGGKTQYF.

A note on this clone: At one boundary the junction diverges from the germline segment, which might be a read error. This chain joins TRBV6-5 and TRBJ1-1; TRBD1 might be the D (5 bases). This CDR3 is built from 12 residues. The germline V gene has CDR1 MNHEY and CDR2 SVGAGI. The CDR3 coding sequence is TGTGCCAGCAGTACCTCGGACACTGAAGATTTCTTT. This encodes CASSTSDTEDFF.

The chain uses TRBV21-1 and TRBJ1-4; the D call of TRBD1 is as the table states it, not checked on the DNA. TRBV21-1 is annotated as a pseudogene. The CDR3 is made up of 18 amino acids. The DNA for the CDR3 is TGTGCCAGCACTCGAAAACCCAGTCCGGGACAGAATAATGAAAAACTGTTTTTT. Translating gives CASTRKPSPGQNNEKLFF.

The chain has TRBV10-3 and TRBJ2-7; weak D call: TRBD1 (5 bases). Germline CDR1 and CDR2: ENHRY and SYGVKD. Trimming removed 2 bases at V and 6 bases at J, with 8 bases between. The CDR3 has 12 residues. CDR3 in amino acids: CAISETGGEQYF. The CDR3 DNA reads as TGTGCCATCAGTGAGACAGGCGGCGAGCAGTACTTC.

This CDR3 reads CASSHSTSTDTQYF. CDR3 in DNA: TGTGCCAGCAGCCATTCGACAAGCACAGATACGCAGTATTTT. This sequence joins TRBV14 and TRBJ2-3; D gene ambiguous. V was shortened by 3 bases and J by 0 bases, with 7 bases between the two germline ends. CDR3 length: 14 residues. CDR1 is SGHDN and CDR2 is FVKESK in the germline V gene.

The CDR3 reads CASSRQGGEKLFF. CDR3 nucleotide sequence: TGTGCCAGCAGCCGACAGGGCGGGGAAAAACTGTTTTTT. The chain combines TRBV13 with TRBJ1-4; 7 bases fit TRBD1. V was pared by 5 bases and J by 8 bases, with 5 bases of the junction left unmatched. Germline V gives CDR1 PRHDT, CDR2 FYEKMQ (reference sequence). This CDR3 has 13 amino acids. Combining the CDR3 with reference TRBV13 and TRBJ1-4 gives the whole variable domain AAGVIQSPRHLIKEKRETATLKCYPIPRHDTVYWYQQGPGQDPQFLISFYEKMQSDKGSIPDRFSAQQFSDYHSELNMSSLELGDSALYFCASSRQGGEKLFFGSGTQLSVL.

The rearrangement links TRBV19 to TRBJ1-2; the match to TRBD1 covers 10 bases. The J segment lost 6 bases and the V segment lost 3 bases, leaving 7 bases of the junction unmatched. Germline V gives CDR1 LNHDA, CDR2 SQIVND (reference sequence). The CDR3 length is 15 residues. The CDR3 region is CASSMARQGADGYTF. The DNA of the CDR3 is TGTGCCAGTAGTATGGCCCGACAGGGGGCCGATGGCTACACCTTC.

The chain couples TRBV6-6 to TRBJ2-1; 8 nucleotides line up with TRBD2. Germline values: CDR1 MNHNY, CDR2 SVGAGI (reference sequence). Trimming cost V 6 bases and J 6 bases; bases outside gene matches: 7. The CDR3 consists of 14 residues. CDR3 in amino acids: CASRTRGGLNEQFF. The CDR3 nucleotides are TGTGCCAGCAGGACACGGGGGGGCCTCAATGAGCAGTTCTTC.

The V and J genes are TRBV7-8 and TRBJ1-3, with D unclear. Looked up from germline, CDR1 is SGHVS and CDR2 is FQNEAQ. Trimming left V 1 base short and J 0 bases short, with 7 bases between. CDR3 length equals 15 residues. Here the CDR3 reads CASSLDRFSGNTIYF. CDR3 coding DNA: TGTGCCAGCAGCTTAGACAGATTCTCTGGAAACACCATATATTTT.

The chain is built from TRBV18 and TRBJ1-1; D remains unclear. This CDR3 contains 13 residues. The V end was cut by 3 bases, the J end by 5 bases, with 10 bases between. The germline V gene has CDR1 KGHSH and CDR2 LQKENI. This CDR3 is CASSPSGRTEAFF. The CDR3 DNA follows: TGTGCCAGCTCACCCTCCGGGAGGACTGAAGCTTTCTTT.

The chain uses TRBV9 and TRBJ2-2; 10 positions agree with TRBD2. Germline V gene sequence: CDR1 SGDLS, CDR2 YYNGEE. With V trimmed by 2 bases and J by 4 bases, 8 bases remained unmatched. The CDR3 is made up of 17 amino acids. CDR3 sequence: CASSVHLAGASTGELFF. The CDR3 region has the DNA TGTGCCAGCAGCGTCCATCTAGCGGGGGCTTCCACCGGGGAGCTGTTTTTT.

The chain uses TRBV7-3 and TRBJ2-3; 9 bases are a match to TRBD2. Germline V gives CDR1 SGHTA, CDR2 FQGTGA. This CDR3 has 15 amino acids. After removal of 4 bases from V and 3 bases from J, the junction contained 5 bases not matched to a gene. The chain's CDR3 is CASSSTSGRTDTQYF. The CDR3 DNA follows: TGTGCCAGCAGCTCGACTAGCGGACGAACAGATACGCAGTATTTT.

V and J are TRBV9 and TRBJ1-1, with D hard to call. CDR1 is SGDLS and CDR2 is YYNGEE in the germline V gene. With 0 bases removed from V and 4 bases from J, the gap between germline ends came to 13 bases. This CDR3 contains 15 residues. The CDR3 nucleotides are TGTGCCAGCAGCGTAGATCACAGTTCGGTCACTGAAGCTTTCTTT. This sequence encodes CASSVDHSSVTEAFF. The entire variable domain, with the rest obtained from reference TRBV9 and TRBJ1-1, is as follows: DSGVTQTPKHLITATGQRVTLRCSPRSGDLSVYWYQQSLDQGLQFLIQYYNGEERAKGNILERFSAQQFPDLHSELNLSSLELGDSALYFCASSVDHSSVTEAFFGQGTRLTVV.

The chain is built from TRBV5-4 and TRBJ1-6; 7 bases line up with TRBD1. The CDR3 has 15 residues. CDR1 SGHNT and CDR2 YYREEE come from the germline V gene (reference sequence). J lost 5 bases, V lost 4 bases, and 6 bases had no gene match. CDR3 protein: CASSLSTGDNSPLHF. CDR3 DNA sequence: TGTGCCAGCAGCCTCAGTACAGGGGATAATTCACCCCTCCACTTT.

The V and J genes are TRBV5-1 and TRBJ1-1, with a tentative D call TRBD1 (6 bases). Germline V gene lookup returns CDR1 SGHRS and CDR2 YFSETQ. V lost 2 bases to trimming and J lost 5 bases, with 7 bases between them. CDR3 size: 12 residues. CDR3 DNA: TGCGCCAGCAGCTTCGGACAGACTGAAGCTTTCTTT. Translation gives CASSFGQTEAFF.

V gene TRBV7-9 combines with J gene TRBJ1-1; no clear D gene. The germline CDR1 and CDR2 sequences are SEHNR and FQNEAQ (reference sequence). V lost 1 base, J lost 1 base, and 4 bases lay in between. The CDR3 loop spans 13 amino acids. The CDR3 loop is CASSLDKNTEAFF. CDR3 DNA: TGTGCCAGCAGCTTAGACAAGAACACTGAAGCTTTCTTT. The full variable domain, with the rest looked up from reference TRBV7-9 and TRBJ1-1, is DTGVSQNPRHKITKRGQNVTFRCDPISEHNRLYWYRQTLGQGPEFLTYFQNEAQLEKSRLLSDRFSAERPKGSFSTLEIQRTEQGDSAMYLCASSLDKNTEAFFGQGTRLTVV.

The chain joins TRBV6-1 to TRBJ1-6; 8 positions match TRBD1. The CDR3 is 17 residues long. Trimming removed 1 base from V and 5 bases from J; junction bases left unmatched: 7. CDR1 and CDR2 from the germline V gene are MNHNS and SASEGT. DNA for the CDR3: TGTGCCAGCAGTGAAGTTTCAGGGGGCCTGAATAATTCACCCCTCCACTTT. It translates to CASSEVSGGLNNSPLHF.

In DNA form, the CDR3 reads TGTGCCAGCAGCCGGGACAGGGGGTACGAGCAGTACTTC. Amino acid sequence: CASSRDRGYEQYF. The chain is built from TRBV6-1 and TRBJ2-7; the match to TRBD1 covers 11 bases. In germline, CDR1 is MNHNS, CDR2 SASEGT. Trimming took 6 bases from V and 4 from J; bases not matched to a gene: 2. The CDR3 is made up of 13 amino acids.

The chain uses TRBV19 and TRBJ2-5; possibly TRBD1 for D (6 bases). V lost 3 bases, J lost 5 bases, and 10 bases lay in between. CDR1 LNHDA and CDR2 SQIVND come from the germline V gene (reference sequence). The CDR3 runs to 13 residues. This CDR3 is CASSILGAETQYF. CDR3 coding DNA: TGTGCCAGTAGTATTTTGGGGGCCGAGACCCAGTACTTC.

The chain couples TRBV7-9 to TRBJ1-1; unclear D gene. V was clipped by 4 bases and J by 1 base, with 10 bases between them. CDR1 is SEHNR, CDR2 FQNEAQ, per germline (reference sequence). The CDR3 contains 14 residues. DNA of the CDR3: TGTGCCAGCAGCTCCTTTACATGGAACACTGAAGCTTTCTTT. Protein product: CASSSFTWNTEAFF.

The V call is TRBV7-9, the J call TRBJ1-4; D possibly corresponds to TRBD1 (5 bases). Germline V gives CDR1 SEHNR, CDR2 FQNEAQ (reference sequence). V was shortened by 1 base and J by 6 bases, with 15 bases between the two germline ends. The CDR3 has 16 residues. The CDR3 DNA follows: TGTGCCAGCAGCTTAGGGGCGACAGAGACCTATGAAAAACTGTTTTTT. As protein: CASSLGATETYEKLFF.

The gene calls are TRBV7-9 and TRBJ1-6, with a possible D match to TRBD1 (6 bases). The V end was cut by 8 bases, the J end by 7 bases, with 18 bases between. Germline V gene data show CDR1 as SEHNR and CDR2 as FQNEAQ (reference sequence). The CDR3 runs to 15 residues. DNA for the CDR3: TGTGCCAGCCATGAGACAGGCATTTCGAATTCACCCCTCCACTTT. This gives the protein CASHETGISNSPLHF.

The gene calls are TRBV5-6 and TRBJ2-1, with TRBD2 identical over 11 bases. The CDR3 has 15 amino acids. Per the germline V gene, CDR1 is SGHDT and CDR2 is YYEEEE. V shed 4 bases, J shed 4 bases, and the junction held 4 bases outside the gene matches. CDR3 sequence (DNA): TGTGCCAGCAGCCAGGGACTAGCGGTTTACAATGAGCAGTTCTTC. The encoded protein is CASSQGLAVYNEQFF.

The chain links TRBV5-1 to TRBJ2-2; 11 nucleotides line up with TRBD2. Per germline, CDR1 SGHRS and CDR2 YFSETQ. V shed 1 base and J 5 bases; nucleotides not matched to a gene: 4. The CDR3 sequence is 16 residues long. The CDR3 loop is CASSLYSGGATGELFF. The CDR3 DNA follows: TGCGCCAGCAGCTTGTATAGCGGGGGGGCGACCGGGGAGCTGTTTTTT.

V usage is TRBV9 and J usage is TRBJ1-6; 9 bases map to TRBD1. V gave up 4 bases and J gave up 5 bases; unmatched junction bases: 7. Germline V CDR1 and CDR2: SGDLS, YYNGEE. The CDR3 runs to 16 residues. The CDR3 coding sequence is TGTGCCAGCAGCTCTTGGGACAGGGCCGATAATTCACCCCTCCACTTT. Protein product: CASSSWDRADNSPLHF.